This TCR beta chain was obtained from a study of T cell responses to AZD1222 COVID-19 vaccine. Study results and caveats: Recipients of two AZD1222 doses showed rising Spike-specific TCR breadth and depth. Baseline serology detected seropositivity in only six AZD1222 recipients.

The data were produced by immunoSEQ multiplex PCR, yet TCRdb's version contains in-frame clones alone and is incomplete. The sample holds roughly 28,000 clones, around nine tenths seen once. With regard to this clone: As yet, its antigen is unknown.

This CDR3 has 16 amino acids. V lost 5 bases, J lost 2 bases, and 5 bases stayed unmatched. Germline CDR1 reads SGHTA; CDR2 reads FQGNSA. The source material was peripheral blood, sampled on day 0 of AZD1222 vaccination. The V and J genes are TRBV7-2 and TRBJ1-5; 11 bases are shared with TRBD1. The receptor was isolated from an adult in good health. The CDR3 DNA reads TGTGCCAGCAGCCCGAGGACAGGGGGCGGCAATCAGCCCCAGCATTTT. Translation: CASSPRTGGGNQPQHF.